This entry is about one TCR beta chain. The clone's antigen remains unknown. Base qualities are not at hand, and no much larger clone is one base apart. The sample is drawn from a study of graft-versus-host responses after intestinal transplantation (dated by TCRdb to 2020 to 2022). For context, the study as a whole: Multivisceral, liver-intestinal, or isolated intestinal transplants were received by the recipients. A peak of at least 4% donor T cells among recipient peripheral blood mononuclear cells was the definition used for donor T cell macrochimerism. Graft-versus-host and host-versus-graft alloreactive T cell clones were tracked in the graft, circulation and bone marrow after intestinal transplantation using bulk TCR-beta CDR3 sequencing. To identify alloreactive clones, pre-transplant mixed lymphocyte reaction products were sequenced and compared with unstimulated pre-transplant donor and recipient T cells. The cohort enrolled 24 intestinal transplant recipients, one of whom was a retransplant, and a few patients without pretransplant specimens were excluded. Instead of going to the commercial service, samples from a few later patients were sequenced in-house on an Illumina MiSeq and processed with MiXCR. Anti-thymocyte globulin induction was given to all recipients, followed by maintenance tacrolimus and steroids for approximately three years.

Blood samples were collected up to 4 times in the first month after transplant and then at least monthly when available. Measured from the cysteine to the phenylalanine, the CDR3 is 16 residues long. The retained sequence is limited to the CDR3, 48 bases, with the frame set at the first base. The V end gives up 2 bases and the J end 2 bases, leaving 7 bases in the junction not matched to a gene. The germline V gene gives CDR1 as MNHEY and CDR2 as SVGAGI. The paper's findings and limits, for the study overall: GvH clones were detected in recipient bone marrow, and some of these GvH clones were observed earlier in ileal mucosa or blood, consistent with an intestinal mucosal origin. Patients with donor T cell macrochimerism had high GvH to HvG T cell clonal ratios in their allografts. Early after transplant, declines in HvG clones were associated with peak levels of circulating GvH clones. The conclusions were limited by the relatively low number and heterogeneity of the intestinal transplant patients.

Library method: the immunoSEQ multiplex PCR assay. Adaptive Biotechnologies carried out high-throughput TCR-beta CDR3 sequencing of genomic DNA for most patients. Regarding the original processing steps: TCR sequencing data for 15 to 20 patients were retrieved from Adaptive's ImmunoSEQ software; three other patients were processed with MiXCR and VDJtools. CDR3 nucleotide sequences shared by donor and recipient were removed because the origin of these sequences could not be assigned. Alloreactive clones required at least 2-fold expansion over unstimulated cells and minimum CFSE-low frequency of 0.002% (template counts) or 0.001% (read counts). A clone was considered mappable if detected in the sequenced pre-transplant spleen, lymph node, or MLR CFSE-low populations of the donor or recipient. Cumulative frequency of alloreactive clones was calculated as a percentage of all sequences weighted by copy number. TCRdb obtained this table from immuneACCESS and retained in-frame rearrangements with V and J assigned. These tables miss some clones; where compared with another copy, unresolved V genes account for less than half of the shortfall, and the remainder is unexplained. For V, J and clone size, that table is used; D and trimming come from the DNA. Within this sample are 25,000 or so clones, with 90% to 95% of them counted one time only. The ten largest clones add up to under 2% of the sample.

Recombination connected TRBV6-5 to TRBJ2-7; 9 bases in the middle match TRBD1. This TCR came from a human patient who received an intestinal transplant, so some T cells may come from the graft donor. Sequencing used PBMCs, obtained just under 40 days after intestinal transplant. The CDR3 is CASSYRGQGRPYEQYF. The DNA sequence is as follows: TGTGCCAGCAGTTACCGAGGACAGGGGAGGCCCTACGAGCAGTACTTC.